What follows are 13 T cell receptor beta chains derived from one specimen sequenced in a study of human T cells and chemical hapten exposure. Noted time point: patch test 3, about 24 weeks after DPC sensitization. Treatment given: therapeutic diphenylcyclopropenone sensitization with weekly scalp DPC. MiXCR was run by TCRdb on the RACE reads, yielding one entry per CDR3 protein. The data contain 110,000 or so distinct CDR3 sequences, about 34% of them seen just once; the ten biggest clones take up roughly 2.7%. The sequences come from whole blood, collected in connection with sensitization to the hapten diphenylcyclopropenone (DPC). Source of these receptors: a man aged 40-49 years with alopecia areata. Some clones in this sample may be carry-over from other donors' samples.

The chain combines TRBV28 with TRBJ2-5; 9 bases are a match to TRBD1. The V gene end was trimmed by 5 bases and the J gene end by 2 bases; junction bases not matched to a gene: 9. Germline V lookup: CDR1 MDHEN, CDR2 SYDVKM. This CDR3 comprises 16 residues. CDR3 amino acids: CASSVGQGRGQETQYF. In DNA form, the CDR3 reads TGTGCCAGCAGTGTCGGACAGGGGCGAGGGCAAGAGACCCAGTACTTC.

This chain links TRBV7-9 with TRBJ2-5; 11 bases are a match to TRBD2. V lost 2 bases to trimming and J lost 5 bases; unmatched junction nucleotides: 4. Germline V lookup: CDR1 SEHNR, CDR2 FQNEAQ (reference sequence). The CDR3 length is 15 residues. The CDR3 DNA sequence: TGTGCCAGCAGCTTAACTAGCGGGAGTTTGGAGACCCAGTACTTC. Protein: CASSLTSGSLETQYF.

This clonotype was observed once. The rearrangement uses TRBV7-6 and TRBJ2-2, with D maybe TRBD2 (5 bases). Germline lookup yields CDR1 SGHVS and CDR2 FNYEAQ. Deletions cut 5 bases from V and 3 bases from J, with 13 bases between. The CDR3 runs 15 residues. CDR3 residues: CASSAVGRDTGELFF. For the CDR3, the DNA is TGTGCCAGCAGCGCGGTTGGGCGGGACACCGGGGAGCTGTTTTTT.

The DNA of the CDR3 is TGTGCCACCCAGGTCGACCCGTACTCCTACGAGCAGTACTTC. This gives the protein CATQVDPYSYEQYF. The V and J genes are TRBV6-2 or TRBV6-3 and TRBJ2-7; D ambiguous. This CDR3 is built from 14 residues. Germline CDR1 is MNHEY and CDR2 is SVGEGT. V was pared by 10 bases and J by 0 bases, with 16 bases between.

J is TRBJ1-3 and V is TRBV6-5, with 9 bases lining up with TRBD1. Germline V gene sequence: CDR1 MNHEY, CDR2 SVGAGI. V was pared by 2 bases and J by 3 bases, with 5 bases of the junction left unmatched. The CDR3 extends over 16 amino acids. Here the CDR3 reads CASSYLTGGLGNTIYF. As DNA, the CDR3 is TGTGCCAGCAGTTACCTAACAGGGGGCCTTGGAAACACCATATATTTT.

This chain connects TRBV5-6 to TRBJ2-3; TRBD2 might be the D (6 bases). V gave up 2 bases and J gave up 6 bases, with 13 bases separating them. Germline V gene data show CDR1 as SGHDT and CDR2 as YYEEEE. This CDR3 spans 14 amino acids. CDR3 sequence: CASSLWEATDTQYF. DNA of the CDR3: TGTGCCAGCAGCTTATGGGAGGCCACGGATACGCAGTATTTT.

This clonotype showed up just once. The CDR3 bases are TGCAGCGTTGCGATAGACAGGGAGACCTACGAGCAGTACTTC. It specifies CSVAIDRETYEQYF. The chain has TRBV29-1 and TRBJ2-7, with TRBD1 identical over 7 bases. This CDR3 comprises 14 residues. V gave up 4 bases and J gave up 2 bases; unmatched junction bases: 8. Germline V gene data show CDR1 as SQVTM and CDR2 as ANQGSEA.

This chain connects TRBV3-1 to TRBJ2-5; D possibly corresponds to TRBD2 (5 bases). Germline V CDR1 and CDR2: LGHDT, YNNKEL (reference sequence). CDR3 length: 14 amino acids. V lost 1 base and J lost 7, with 13 bases in between. The CDR3 spells CASSQGGARATQYF. CDR3 nucleotide sequence: TGTGCCAGCAGCCAAGGTGGCGCGCGGGCGACCCAGTACTTC.

V usage is TRBV20-1 and J usage is TRBJ1-6; a weak D match, TRBD1 (5 bases). Trimming shortened V by 5 bases and J by 5 bases, and 16 bases separated the two germline ends. CDR3 length: 15 amino acids. CDR1 and CDR2 (germline): DFQATT, SNEGSKA (reference sequence). CDR3: CSAFKGMTDNSPLHF. CDR3 DNA sequence: TGCAGTGCTTTTAAGGGGATGACGGATAATTCACCCCTCCACTTT.

This clonotype turned up a few times. The chain joins TRBV5-1 to TRBJ2-3; no clear D. The V gene's germline CDR1 is SGHRS and CDR2 YFSETQ. This CDR3 spans 14 amino acids. V gave up 0 bases and J gave up 2 bases, with 7 bases separating them. This CDR3 reads CASSLEQHTDTQYF. The CDR3 DNA sequence: TGCGCCAGCAGCTTGGAACAGCACACAGATACGCAGTATTTT.

The chain uses TRBV15 and TRBJ2-1; D may correspond to TRBD1 or TRBD2 (5 bases each). The V gene lost 0 bases and the J gene lost 10 bases, with 7 bases spanning the gap. This CDR3 comprises 12 residues. Germline loops: CDR1 LNHNV, CDR2 YYDKDF (reference sequence). The CDR3 loop is CATSRDWGEQFF. The DNA for the CDR3 is TGTGCCACCAGCAGAGATTGGGGGGAGCAGTTCTTC.

The chain recombines TRBV28 with TRBJ1-6; 7 bases fit TRBD1. The CDR3 extends over 17 amino acids. V shed 6 bases and J 0 bases; nucleotides not matched to a gene: 8. The germline gives CDR1 MDHEN, CDR2 SYDVKM. CDR3 sequence (DNA): TGTGCCAGCAGCCCGACGACAGGGAGCTCCTATAATTCACCCCTCCACTTT. Translation gives CASSPTTGSSYNSPLHF.

This clonotype was seen only a few times. The chain recombines TRBV6-2 or TRBV6-3 with TRBJ2-1; TRBD2 matches at 11 bases. Germline lookup yields CDR1 MNHEY and CDR2 SVGEGT. Losses at the gene ends were 5 bases for V and 8 bases for J; bases not matched to a gene: 8. The CDR3 covers 15 residues. DNA of the CDR3: TGTGCCAGCAGTCCCCTAGCGGGAGGTATGCATGAGCAGTTCTTC. It codes for CASSPLAGGMHEQFF.